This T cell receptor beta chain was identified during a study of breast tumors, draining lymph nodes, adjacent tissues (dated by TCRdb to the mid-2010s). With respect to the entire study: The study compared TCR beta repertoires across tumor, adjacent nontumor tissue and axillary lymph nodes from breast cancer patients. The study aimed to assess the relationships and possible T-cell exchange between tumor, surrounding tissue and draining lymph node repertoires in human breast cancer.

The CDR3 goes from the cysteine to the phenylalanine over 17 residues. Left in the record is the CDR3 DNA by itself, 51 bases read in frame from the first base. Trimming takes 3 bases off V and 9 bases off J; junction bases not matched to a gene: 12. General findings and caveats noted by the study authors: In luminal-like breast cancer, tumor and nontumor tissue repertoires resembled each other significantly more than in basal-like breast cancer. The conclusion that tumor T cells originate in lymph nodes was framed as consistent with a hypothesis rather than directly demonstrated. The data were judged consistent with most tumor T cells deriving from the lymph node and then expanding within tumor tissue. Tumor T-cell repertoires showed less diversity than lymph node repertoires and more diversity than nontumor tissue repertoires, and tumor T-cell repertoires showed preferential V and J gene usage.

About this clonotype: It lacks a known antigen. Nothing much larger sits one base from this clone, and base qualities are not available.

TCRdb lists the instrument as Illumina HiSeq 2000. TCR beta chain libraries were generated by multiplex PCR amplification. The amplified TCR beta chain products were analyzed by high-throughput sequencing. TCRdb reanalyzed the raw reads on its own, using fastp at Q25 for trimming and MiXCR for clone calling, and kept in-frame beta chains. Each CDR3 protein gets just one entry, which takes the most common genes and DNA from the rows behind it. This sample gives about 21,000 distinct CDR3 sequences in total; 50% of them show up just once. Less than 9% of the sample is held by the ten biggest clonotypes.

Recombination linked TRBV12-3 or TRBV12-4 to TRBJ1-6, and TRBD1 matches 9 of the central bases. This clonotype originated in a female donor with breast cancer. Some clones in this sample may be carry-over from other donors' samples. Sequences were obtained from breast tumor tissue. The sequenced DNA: TGTGCCAGCAGTTTTGGGACAGGGTTCATCTTAGGTTCACCCCTCCACTTT. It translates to CASSFGTGFILGSPLHF.